This T cell receptor (beta chain) stems from a study of blood T cell repertoires in COVID-19. Study context: The study drew acute and convalescent COVID-19 samples from the United States, Italy and Spain.

V was clipped by 0 bases and J by 2 bases, with 10 bases between them. The CDR3 loop spans 15 amino acids. Germline V lookup: CDR1 SGHRS, CDR2 YFSETQ. Original processing methods: Reference gene primer amplification yielded estimated nucleated cell counts. Sequencing used immunoSEQ multiplex PCR; TCRdb keeps in-frame clones, though not all of them. V and J calls and clone size come straight from that table; D and trimming were deduced from the DNA. This table holds about 370,000 clones, 89% found once. The chain joins TRBV5-1 to TRBJ2-3, with a possible D match to TRBD2 (5 bases). The sequencing input was peripheral blood. This clonotype was sampled from a woman in her twenties or thirties with COVID-19, enrolled during active disease. CDR3: CASSLARADTDTQYF. For the CDR3, the DNA is TGCGCCAGCAGCTTGGCGCGGGCGGACACAGATACGCAGTATTTT.